This entry is about one T cell receptor (beta chain). With 2 bases clipped from V and 5 bases from J, the junction kept 6 bases outside the gene matches. This CDR3 has 15 residues. Germline V gene data show CDR1 as SNHLY and CDR2 as FYNNEI. TCR analog templates of synthetic origin were spiked into each PCR. Clones were read by immunoSEQ multiplex PCR, and TCRdb kept only the in-frame ones, dropping some. The table shows 100,000 to 150,000 clones, with 65% to 85% occurring only once. This sample was taken from a study of PD-L1 blockade in urothelial cancer. Study-wide context: Prior chemotherapy regimens per patient numbered 0 to 3. Blood analysis took place 3 weeks (second dose) and 6 weeks after treatment start. The median T cell count in blood samples was about 140,000.

Time point reported: pretreatment peripheral blood. The TCR comes from a man aged 50 or older with urothelial cancer. The material sequenced was PBMCs, taken around atezolizumab (anti-PD-L1) treatment. The chain links TRBV2 to TRBJ2-3; TRBD1 aligns across 8 bases. CDR3 region: CASSEIRGRGDTQYF. The CDR3 coding sequence is TGTGCCAGCAGTGAAATCAGGGGGCGCGGAGATACGCAGTATTTT.